Listed below are T cell receptor beta chains from one sample, sequenced in a study of T cell repertoires in cytomegalovirus infection. Each CDR3 protein gets one entry after TCRdb re-called the reads with MiXCR. In the table there are about 190,000 distinct CDR3 sequences, about 28% of which are singletons. The sequencing sample was made of PBMCs. The receptors derive from a human donor in good health (CMV status not recorded). Some clones in this sample may be carry-over from other donors' samples. Both conserved end residues are part of each CDR3. Fields, in order: clone size, V gene, CDR3 protein. Not all rows give a size; the values are once, few, many and, for expanded clones, a class.

size: many
V: TRBV5-1
CDR3: CASSLAGTSYNEQFF

size: -
V: TRBV11-2
CDR3: CASSLGGRTQYF

size: -
V: TRBV4-1
CDR3: CASSQERAASYTF

size: few
V: TRBV20-1
CDR3: CSATRDRGQLNSPLHF

size: -
V: TRBV25-1
CDR3: CASSEWGENTEAFF

size: many
V: TRBV12-3/TRBV12-4
CDR3: CASSLFSNQPQHF

size: -
V: TRBV2
CDR3: CASTPAGGDYGYTF

size: many
V: TRBV7-2
CDR3: CASGGRGRSTDTQYF

size: few
V: TRBV12-3/TRBV12-4
CDR3: CASSLRRTDTEAFF

size: few
V: TRBV7-2
CDR3: CASSGPGGSGNTIYF

size: few
V: TRBV20-1
CDR3: CSATDPGVRTEAFF

size: -
V: TRBV7-2
CDR3: CASSGEVTGRNTQYF

size: many
V: TRBV11-1
CDR3: CASSSTSGGYNEQFF

size: few
V: TRBV7-8
CDR3: CASSLGRGEETQYF

size: few
V: TRBV10-3
CDR3: CAISAYRDTEAFF

size: few
V: TRBV19
CDR3: CASSIDPRKGQGVDQPQHF

size: -
V: TRBV29-1
CDR3: CSVITRQGLNQPQHF